This T cell receptor beta chain is from a study of T cell responses to AZD1222 COVID-19 vaccine. Libraries were prepared by immunoSEQ multiplex PCR; TCRdb keeps only in-frame clonotypes and omits some of them. The sample shows 140,000 to 150,000 clones, 93% of them seen only once. V was trimmed by 6 bases and J by 3 bases, leaving 18 bases between them. This CDR3 is built from 16 residues. In germline, CDR1 is MDHEN, CDR2 SYDVKM. This clone was recorded only once. Sequencing used peripheral blood, obtained on day 0 of AZD1222 vaccination. The chain carries TRBV28 and TRBJ1-5; a weak D match, TRBD1 (5 bases). The receptor comes from an adult in good health. The CDR3 bases are TGTGCCAGCAGAATTAGGCCGACAGCCTTCAATCAGCCCCAGCATTTT. Its protein product is CASRIRPTAFNQPQHF.